This TCR beta chain was sequenced in a study of shared clonotypes between healthy human individuals. Points from the study as a whole: Only blood was sampled; tissue repertoires likely differ. At large depth, rarefaction still showed sorted-subset sequencing to be incomplete.

CD45RO negativity and positive selection for CCR7 defined naive CD8 cells, a population that excluded terminally differentiated effector memory CD45RA+ cells. A word on this clone: What it binds is not known. Other DNA sequences within the sample encode an identical CDR3.

Using immunoSEQ multiplex PCR, the repertoire was profiled, and TCRdb retains in-frame clones only, with some absent. The sample contains around 700,000 clones, around 90% of which appear only once. Trimming cost V 0 bases and J 4 bases; bases outside gene matches: 1. CDR3 length equals 15 residues. Germline values: CDR1 SGHRS, CDR2 YFSETQ. The specimen sequenced was naive CD8+ T cells sorted from blood. The TCR originated in a man aged 25 to 45 in good health. The V call is TRBV5-1, the J call TRBJ2-1, with 10 bases lining up with TRBD1. The CDR3 loop is CASSLEGQGYNEQFF. In DNA, the CDR3 is TGCGCCAGCAGCTTGGAGGGACAGGGGTACAATGAGCAGTTCTTC.